This TCR beta chain was captured by sequencing in a study of T-cell memory formation after mild COVID-19. This clonotype showed up just a few times. Its specificity is not known. In germline, CDR1 is SGDLS, CDR2 YYNGEE. The CDR3 contains 15 residues. With 1 base removed from V and 5 bases from J, the gap between germline ends came to 13 bases. Amplification by 5'RACE using constant-segment primers produced TCR alpha and TCR beta cDNA libraries that carried sample barcodes and UMIs. TCRdb re-called the 5' RACE reads with MiXCR, one entry per CDR3 protein. The sample shows 450,000 or so distinct CDR3 sequences, 20% to 30% of them seen only once. Overall study findings and caveats: Second-wave clones with a day 37 peak had unconfirmed SARS-CoV-2 specificity. Cross-reactive memory apparently joined, as some responding clones appeared in pre-infection memory.

This sequence originates from an adult woman who had mild COVID-19 (a few samples of this study predate the infection). Cell type and time point are not known. The specimen was PBMCs or a T cell subset sorted from them (not recorded which). The chain has TRBV9 and TRBJ1-5; D might be TRBD1 (5 bases). CDR3 sequence: CASSVSPGGDQPQHF. In DNA, the CDR3 is TGTGCCAGCAGCGTATCCCCCGGGGGAGATCAGCCCCAGCATTTT. The complete variable domain, with remaining parts taken from reference TRBV9 and TRBJ1-5, reads DSGVTQTPKHLITATGQRVTLRCSPRSGDLSVYWYQQSLDQGLQFLIQYYNGEERAKGNILERFSAQQFPDLHSELNLSSLELGDSALYFCASSVSPGGDQPQHFGDGTRLSIL.